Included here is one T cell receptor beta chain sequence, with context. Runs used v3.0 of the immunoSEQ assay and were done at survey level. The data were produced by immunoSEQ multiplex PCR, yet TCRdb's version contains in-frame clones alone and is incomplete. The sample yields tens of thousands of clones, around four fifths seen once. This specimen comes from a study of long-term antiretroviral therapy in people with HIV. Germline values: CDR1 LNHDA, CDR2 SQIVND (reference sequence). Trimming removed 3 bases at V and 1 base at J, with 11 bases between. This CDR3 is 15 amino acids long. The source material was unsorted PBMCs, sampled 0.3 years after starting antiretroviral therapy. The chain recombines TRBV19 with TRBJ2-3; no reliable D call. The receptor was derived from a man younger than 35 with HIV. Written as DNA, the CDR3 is TGTGCCAGTAGTATGCCGGCTACTGGCACAGATACGCAGTATTTT. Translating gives CASSMPATGTDTQYF.